What follows is one T cell receptor beta chain and its context. This sample stems from a study of T cell changes during pregnancy in multiple sclerosis. The data were produced by immunoSEQ multiplex PCR, yet TCRdb's version contains in-frame clones alone and is incomplete. The sample shows about 50,000 clones, 90% to 95% of them seen only once. Trimming took off 6 bases at V and 4 bases at J, with 15 bases between the two ends. This CDR3 has 14 amino acids. Germline V gene sequence: CDR1 LGHNT, CDR2 FRNRAP. This clonotype originated in a female donor with multiple sclerosis, enrolled in a pregnancy study. This sample comprised CD4+ T cells from peripheral blood mononuclear cells, obtained after pregnancy. The chain couples TRBV12-5 to TRBJ1-2, with D maybe TRBD1 (6 bases). Here the CDR3 reads CASGRTGFGYGYTF. The CDR3 coding sequence is TGTGCTAGTGGGCGAACAGGGTTCGGCTATGGCTACACCTTC.